The next 4 T cell receptor beta chains were all read from a single sample in a study of blood T cell repertoires in COVID-19. Generated by immunoSEQ multiplex PCR, the TCRdb table keeps only in-frame clones and is missing some. Of around 130,000 clones in the sample, about 85% are singletons; the top ten hold about a tenth. Specimen: peripheral blood. The receptors here all came from a man aged 40-49 years with active or convalescent COVID-19.

This clone was observed a single time. The chain combines TRBV25-1 with TRBJ1-1; D unclear. CDR3 length: 13 residues. Germline lookup yields CDR1 MGHDK and CDR2 SYGVNS. V was pared by 4 bases and J by 8 bases, with 14 bases between. The CDR3 sequence: CASSAPQRVEAFF. The CDR3 bases are TGTGCCAGCAGTGCGCCCCAACGGGTCGAAGCTTTCTTT.

V and J are TRBV9 and TRBJ2-2; the D gene is possibly TRBD1 (6 bases). V was shortened by 2 bases and J by 4 bases, with 9 bases between the two germline ends. This CDR3 has 14 amino acids. The germline CDR1 and CDR2 sequences are SGDLS and YYNGEE. CDR3 sequence reads: CASSVDSGTGELFF. CDR3 DNA sequence: TGTGCCAGCAGCGTGGACAGTGGCACCGGGGAGCTGTTTTTT.

The chain uses TRBV3-1 (or the pseudogene TRBV3-2) and TRBJ2-1, with 8 bases matching TRBD2. This CDR3 contains 16 residues. V lost 0 bases to trimming and J lost 7 bases; unmatched junction nucleotides: 8. Germline CDR1 is LGHDT and CDR2 is YNNKEL (reference sequence). The CDR3 here is CASSQDRRGGINEQFF. CDR3 nucleotide sequence: TGTGCCAGCAGCCAAGACCGACGGGGGGGCATAAATGAGCAGTTCTTC.

CDR3 sequence reads: CASSQEEFRGNEQFF. The CDR3 DNA reads TGCGCCAGCAGCCAAGAAGAATTTCGGGGCAATGAGCAGTTCTTC. J is TRBJ2-1 and V is TRBV4-1, with a possible D match to TRBD2 (5 bases). Germline CDR1 reads MGHRA; CDR2 reads YSYEKL. V was clipped by 0 bases and J by 6 bases, with 12 bases between them. This CDR3 is built from 15 residues.